Presented here are 21 T cell receptor beta chains from one specimen sequenced in a study of T cells after yellow fever vaccination. TCRdb reprocessed the 5' RACE reads with MiXCR, giving one entry per CDR3 protein. Of approximately 510,000 distinct CDR3 sequences listed, 20% to 25% are singletons. Sequences were derived from PBMCs, sampled roughly 20 days after the first yellow fever vaccination. Receptors originate from a man younger than 35 who received the YFV17D yellow fever vaccine.

V usage is TRBV20-1 and J usage is TRBJ2-5, with 11 bases lining up with TRBD2. Germline CDR1 reads DFQATT; CDR2 reads SNEGSKA (reference sequence). V shed 3 bases, J shed 5 bases, and the junction held 8 bases outside the gene matches. The CDR3 totals 15 residues. The CDR3 DNA follows: TGCAGTGCTAGGCTAGCGGGGGGCACCAGGGAGACCCAGTACTTC. Translating it yields CSARLAGGTRETQYF.

In this sample, this clonotype turned up a few times. The V gene is TRBV20-1, the J gene TRBJ2-5; TRBD2 matches at 13 bases. After removal of 6 bases from V and 4 bases from J, the junction contained 8 bases not matched to a gene. This CDR3 is built from 15 residues. Germline V lookup: CDR1 DFQATT, CDR2 SNEGSKA (reference sequence). The CDR3 loop is CSASTSGGALETQYF. The CDR3 region has the DNA TGCAGTGCGTCTACTAGCGGGGGGGCTTTAGAGACCCAGTACTTC.

The V call is TRBV14, the J call TRBJ1-1, with D possibly TRBD1 on 6 matching bases. Germline loops: CDR1 SGHDN, CDR2 FVKESK. V was cut by 3 bases and J by 5 bases, with 16 bases left in between. The CDR3 contains 15 residues. The CDR3 DNA sequence: TGTGCCAGCAGCCAGCTAGGACAGAGGTGGACTGAAGCTTTCTTT. It specifies CASSQLGQRWTEAFF.

The chain has TRBV7-2 and TRBJ2-7; D remains ambiguous. Trimming took off 6 bases at V and 2 bases at J, with 17 bases between the two ends. The CDR3 length is 15 residues. CDR1 is SGHTA and CDR2 is FQGNSA in the germline V gene. The CDR3 is CASSQHPPGAYEQYF. In nucleotides, the CDR3 is TGTGCCAGCAGTCAACACCCCCCAGGAGCCTACGAGCAGTACTTC.

CDR3 coding DNA: TGTGCCACCAGTGATGGGGGGACGCCAGATACGCAGTATTTT. Translating it yields CATSDGGTPDTQYF. The chain carries TRBV24-1 and TRBJ2-3; D possibly corresponds to TRBD2 (6 bases). This CDR3 comprises 14 residues. Germline loops: CDR1 KGHDR, CDR2 SFDVKD. V was trimmed by 3 bases and J by 4 bases, leaving 10 bases between them.

Only a few counts were recorded for this clonotype. The V call is TRBV6-2 or TRBV6-3, the J call TRBJ2-7; TRBD1 or TRBD2 may be the D gene (5 bases each). Germline-derived CDR1 and CDR2 are MNHEY and SVGEGT. This CDR3 is 14 amino acids long. V was trimmed by 7 bases and J by 3 bases, leaving 16 bases between them. For the CDR3, the DNA is TGTGCCAGCACCCTAATGCAGGGAGTCTACGAGCAGTACTTC. The encoded protein is CASTLMQGVYEQYF.

This clonotype was seen a few times. The genes are TRBV1 and TRBJ1-1; the listed D gene, TRBD1, was not tested against the DNA. TRBV1 is a pseudogene. The length of the CDR3 is 16 residues. The CDR3 DNA follows: TGCACCAGCAGCTATCACCACTCCTACAGGGACACTGAAGCTTTCTTT. Protein product: CTSSYHHSYRDTEAFF.

CDR3 in DNA: TGTGCCAGCAGCGTAGTATCTCAAGGAGAGACCCAGTACTTC. Protein: CASSVVSQGETQYF. The chain is built from TRBV9 and TRBJ2-5; D is uncertain. Trimming pared 0 bases from V and 4 bases from J, leaving 10 bases between. Germline V lookup: CDR1 SGDLS, CDR2 YYNGEE. The CDR3 runs to 14 residues.

The chain couples TRBV30 to TRBJ2-7; maybe TRBD2 (5 bases). Per germline, CDR1 GTSNPN and CDR2 SVGIG (reference sequence). The CDR3 runs 15 residues. The V and J ends lost 0 bases and 4 bases respectively, with 16 bases between them. CDR3 in amino acids: CAWSVPLFRGYEQYF. In DNA form, the CDR3 reads TGTGCCTGGAGTGTACCTCTTTTCCGAGGGTACGAGCAGTACTTC. The full variable domain, with the rest looked up from reference TRBV30 and TRBJ2-7, is SQTIHQWPATLVQPVGSPLSLECTVEGTSNPNLYWYRQAAGRGLQLLFYSVGIGQISSEVPQNLSASRPQDRQFILSSKKLLLSDSGFYLCAWSVPLFRGYEQYFGPGTRLTVT.

This clonotype was seen more than once but under ten times. V gene TRBV24-1 combines with J gene TRBJ2-1, with a tentative D call TRBD2 (6 bases). This CDR3 comprises 13 residues. CDR1 KGHDR and CDR2 SFDVKD come from the germline V gene. V was pared by 9 bases and J by 0 bases, with 8 bases between. The DNA for the CDR3 is TGTGCCACCGGGGGGAGCTCCTACAATGAGCAGTTCTTC. It translates to CATGGSSYNEQFF.

This chain uses TRBV7-6 with TRBJ2-3, with 9 bases lining up with TRBD1. The CDR3 is made up of 15 amino acids. Per the germline V gene, CDR1 is SGHVS and CDR2 is FNYEAQ. With V trimmed by 4 bases and J by 5 bases, 7 bases remained unmatched. This CDR3 is CASSSGTGHIDTQYF. Here the CDR3 DNA reads TGTGCCAGCAGCTCCGGGACAGGGCATATAGATACGCAGTATTTT.

V usage is TRBV20-1 and J usage is TRBJ1-5, with no clear D. The CDR3 contains 13 residues. Trimming shortened V by 6 bases and J by 0 bases, and 9 bases separated the two germline ends. The germline V gene has CDR1 DFQATT and CDR2 SNEGSKA (reference sequence). The CDR3 here is CSAVLTSNQPQHF. DNA for the CDR3: TGCAGTGCCGTTCTTACTAGCAATCAGCCCCAGCATTTT.

The CDR3 sequence: CATSDPGQSTDTQYF. CDR3 DNA: TGTGCCACCAGTGACCCGGGACAAAGCACAGATACGCAGTATTTT. The chain joins TRBV24-1 to TRBJ2-3; D possibly corresponds to TRBD1 (6 bases). The V and J ends lost 4 bases and 0 bases respectively, with 10 bases between them. The CDR3 is made up of 15 amino acids. Germline CDR1 reads KGHDR; CDR2 reads SFDVKD.

The sample holds a few counts of this clonotype. The V and J genes are TRBV12-3 or TRBV12-4 and TRBJ1-5; no definite D call. The CDR3 totals 14 residues. Between the trimmed V and J ends, which lost 3 bases and 5 bases, there was a span of 11 bases. The DNA of the CDR3 is TGTGCCAGCAGTTTGAGAGGGCTGGATCAGCCCCAGCATTTT. As protein: CASSLRGLDQPQHF.

There are a few counts of this clonotype. The genes are TRBV10-3 and TRBJ1-1; 7 positions match TRBD1. CDR3 length: 15 residues. Germline CDR1 ENHRY, CDR2 SYGVKD. The J segment lost 3 bases and the V segment lost 2 bases, leaving 6 bases of the junction unmatched. For the CDR3, the DNA is TGTGCCATCAGTGAGACGGGGACAGTCGACACTGAAGCTTTCTTT. This sequence encodes CAISETGTVDTEAFF.

Ten or more counts support this clonotype. The V call is TRBV20-1, the J call TRBJ1-5; no clear D. Trimming removed 1 base at V and 0 bases at J, with 4 bases between. The CDR3 length is 13 residues. Germline-derived CDR1 and CDR2 are DFQATT and SNEGSKA (reference sequence). The CDR3, as DNA: TGCAGTGCTAGAGCGGATAGCAATCAGCCCCAGCATTTT. Its translation is CSARADSNQPQHF.

Note on this clonotype: This could be a read error, since a much larger clone is one nucleotide away. As DNA, the CDR3 is TGTGCCAGCAGTTACGGGACCTACGAGCAGTACGTC. Translated: CASSYGTYEQYV. The chain combines TRBV28 with TRBJ2-7, with D maybe TRBD2 (5 bases). This CDR3 is 12 amino acids long. Trimming stripped 4 bases from V and 2 bases from J, with 6 bases between. Germline-derived CDR1 and CDR2 are MDHEN and SYDVKM.

V gene TRBV13 combines with J gene TRBJ1-1; no firm D call. V shed 3 bases and J shed 4 bases, with 9 bases lying between them. Germline V CDR1 and CDR2: PRHDT, FYEKMQ (reference sequence). This CDR3 is built from 13 residues. This CDR3 reads CASSLFTSTEAFF. The CDR3 DNA follows: TGTGCCAGCAGCTTGTTCACGAGCACTGAAGCTTTCTTT.

This CDR3 reads CASSPRLQETQYF. In DNA form, the CDR3 reads TGTGCCAGCAGTCCCAGACTACAAGAGACCCAGTACTTC. V is TRBV12-3 or TRBV12-4 and J is TRBJ2-5; D is perhaps TRBD2 (5 bases). The CDR3 loop spans 13 amino acids. Trimming took off 5 bases at V and 2 bases at J, with 9 bases between the two ends.

This clonotype came up many times. The rearrangement uses TRBV19 and TRBJ1-5; maybe TRBD1 (5 bases). The CDR3 spans 15 residues. Trimming removed 6 bases at V and 1 base at J, with 13 bases between. Germline V gene data show CDR1 as LNHDA and CDR2 as SQIVND (reference sequence). The DNA of the CDR3 is TGTGCCAGTAGCCCACAGGATTCCAGCAATCAGCCCCAGCATTTT. Translation: CASSPQDSSNQPQHF.

The rearrangement uses TRBV10-3 and TRBJ1-5; D might be TRBD1 (6 bases). This CDR3 has 13 amino acids. Germline loops: CDR1 ENHRY, CDR2 SYGVKD. Trimming removed 4 bases at V and 5 bases at J, with 9 bases between. The CDR3 here is CAISGGGDQPQHF. The CDR3 bases are TGTGCCATCAGTGGGGGGGGCGATCAGCCCCAGCATTTT.